This TCR beta chain was sequenced for a study of shared clonotypes between healthy human individuals. The study's findings and limits: Naive CD4 clonotypes overlapped across several donors at around 4.8%.

Donors included only healthy HIV-negative adults lacking recent acute infections or vaccinations. V was shortened by 4 bases and J by 3 bases, with 18 bases between the two germline ends. Germline V gives CDR1 SGHRS, CDR2 YFSETQ. The CDR3 covers 16 residues. Worth noting for this clone: Its target is unknown.

Authors' analysis steps: Filtering differed because ImmunoSEQ produced junction-only sequences that carried no quality scores. TCRdb keeps only in-frame clones here, not all; method: immunoSEQ multiplex PCR. Clone size and the V and J calls come from that table; the DNA yielded D and trimming. The data show around 2.5 million clones, with approximately 94% seen just once and approximately 0.36% held by the top ten. The specimen was naive CD4+ T cells from PBMCs. The subset was: CD45RA+ positively selected. The chain is built from TRBV5-1 and TRBJ2-3, with a weak D call TRBD1 (5 bases). The clonotype was recovered from a man aged 18 to 29 in good health. Some clones in this sample may be carry-over from other donors' samples. This chain's CDR3 is CASSPDRMGPTDTQYF. The CDR3 nucleotides read TGCGCCAGCAGCCCAGACCGTATGGGGCCAACAGATACGCAGTATTTT.